This TCR beta chain stems from a study of Graves' ophthalmopathy and Graves' hyperthyroidism. General observations from the study: The model's ophthalmopathy progression predictions had approximately 71% sensitivity and less than 75% specificity.

From RNA, the CDR3 regions of TCR beta chains were amplified and sequenced. Scientists carried out first-round RT-PCR using HTBI primers and then a second-round multiplex PCR. MiXCR, run by TCRdb on the multiplex PCR reads, gives a single entry per CDR3 protein. This sample carries hundreds of thousands of distinct CDR3 sequences, around 21% of them seen once, and the ten largest clones take roughly 3%. To note about this clonotype: The target antigen is unknown.

The CDR3 runs 13 residues. CDR1 and CDR2 (germline): DFQATT, SNEGSKA (reference sequence). The germline V and J ends were trimmed by 5 bases and 5 bases, with 15 bases remaining between them. This sequence originates from a young woman with stable Graves' hyperthyroidism. What was sequenced was peripheral blood. The rearrangement joins TRBV20-1 to TRBJ1-1, with a weak D call TRBD1 (6 bases). The CDR3 sequence: CSAPNRERTEAFF. CDR3 bases: TGCAGTGCTCCAAACAGGGAGAGGACTGAAGCTTTCTTT.